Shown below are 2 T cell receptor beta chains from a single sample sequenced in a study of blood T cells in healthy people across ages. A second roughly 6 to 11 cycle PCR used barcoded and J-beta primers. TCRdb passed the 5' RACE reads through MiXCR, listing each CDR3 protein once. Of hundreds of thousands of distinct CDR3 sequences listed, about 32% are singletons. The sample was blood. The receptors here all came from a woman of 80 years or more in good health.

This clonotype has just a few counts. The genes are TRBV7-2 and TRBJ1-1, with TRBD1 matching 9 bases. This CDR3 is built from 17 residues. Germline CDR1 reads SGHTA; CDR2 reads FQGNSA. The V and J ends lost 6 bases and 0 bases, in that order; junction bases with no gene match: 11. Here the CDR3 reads CASSIQGTGLMNTEAFF. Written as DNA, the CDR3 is TGTGCCAGCAGTATACAAGGGACAGGGCTAATGAACACTGAAGCTTTCTTT. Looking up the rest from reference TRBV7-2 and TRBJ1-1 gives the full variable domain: GAGVSQSPSNKVTEKGKDVELRCDPISGHTALYWYRQSLGQGLEFLIYFQGNSAPDKSGLPSDRFSAERTGGSVSTLTIQRTQQEDSAVYLCASSIQGTGLMNTEAFFGQGTRLTVV.

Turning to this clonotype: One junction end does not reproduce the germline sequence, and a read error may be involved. The CDR3 DNA reads as TGCGCCAGCAGGCCCGGGACACCCTCCTACAATGGGCAGTTCTTC. Translated, it gives CASRPGTPSYNGQFF. The V gene is TRBV5-1, the J gene TRBJ2-1; D is possibly TRBD1 (6 bases). CDR1 is SGHRS, CDR2 YFSETQ, per germline. The CDR3 spans 15 residues. The whole variable domain, filled in from reference TRBV5-1 and TRBJ2-1, reads KAGVTQTPRYLIKTRGQQVTLSCSPISGHRSVSWYQQTPGQGLQFLFEYFSETQRNKGNFPGRFSGRQFSNSRSEMNVSTLELGDSALYLCASRPGTPSYNGQFFGPGTRLTVL.